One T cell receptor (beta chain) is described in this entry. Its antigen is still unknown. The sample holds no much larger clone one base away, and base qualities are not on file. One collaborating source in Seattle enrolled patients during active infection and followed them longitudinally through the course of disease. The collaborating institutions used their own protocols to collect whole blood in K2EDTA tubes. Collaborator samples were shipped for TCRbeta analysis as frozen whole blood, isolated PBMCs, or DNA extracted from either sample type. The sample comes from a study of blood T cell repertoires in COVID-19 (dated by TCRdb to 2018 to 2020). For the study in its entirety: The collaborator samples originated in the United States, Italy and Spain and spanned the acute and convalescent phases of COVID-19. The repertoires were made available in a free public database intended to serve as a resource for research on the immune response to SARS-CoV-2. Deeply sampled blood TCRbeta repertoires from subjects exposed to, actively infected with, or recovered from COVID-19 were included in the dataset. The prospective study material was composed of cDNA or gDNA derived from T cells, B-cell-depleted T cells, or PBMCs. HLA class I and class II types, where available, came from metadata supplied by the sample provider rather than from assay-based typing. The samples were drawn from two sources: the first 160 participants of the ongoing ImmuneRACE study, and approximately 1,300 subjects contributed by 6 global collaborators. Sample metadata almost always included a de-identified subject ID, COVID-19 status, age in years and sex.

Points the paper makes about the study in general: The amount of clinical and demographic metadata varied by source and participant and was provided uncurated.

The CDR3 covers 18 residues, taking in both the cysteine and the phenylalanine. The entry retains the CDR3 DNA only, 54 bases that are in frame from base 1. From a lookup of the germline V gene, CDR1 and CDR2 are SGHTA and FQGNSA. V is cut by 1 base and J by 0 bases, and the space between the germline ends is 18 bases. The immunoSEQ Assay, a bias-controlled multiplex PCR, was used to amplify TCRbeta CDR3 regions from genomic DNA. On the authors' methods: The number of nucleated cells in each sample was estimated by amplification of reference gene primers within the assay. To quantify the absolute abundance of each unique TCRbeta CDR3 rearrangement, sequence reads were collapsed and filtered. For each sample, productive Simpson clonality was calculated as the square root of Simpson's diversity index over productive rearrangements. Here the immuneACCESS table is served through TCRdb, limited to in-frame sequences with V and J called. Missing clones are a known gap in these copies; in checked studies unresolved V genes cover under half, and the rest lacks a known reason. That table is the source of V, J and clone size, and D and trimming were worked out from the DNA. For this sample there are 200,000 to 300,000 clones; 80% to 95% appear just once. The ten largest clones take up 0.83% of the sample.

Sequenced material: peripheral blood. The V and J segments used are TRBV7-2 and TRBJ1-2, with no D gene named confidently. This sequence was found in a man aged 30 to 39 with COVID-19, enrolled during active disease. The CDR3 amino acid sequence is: CASSLVGVGGVANYGYTF. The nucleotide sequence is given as TGTGCCAGCAGCTTAGTTGGTGTTGGTGGAGTAGCTAACTATGGCTACACCTTC.